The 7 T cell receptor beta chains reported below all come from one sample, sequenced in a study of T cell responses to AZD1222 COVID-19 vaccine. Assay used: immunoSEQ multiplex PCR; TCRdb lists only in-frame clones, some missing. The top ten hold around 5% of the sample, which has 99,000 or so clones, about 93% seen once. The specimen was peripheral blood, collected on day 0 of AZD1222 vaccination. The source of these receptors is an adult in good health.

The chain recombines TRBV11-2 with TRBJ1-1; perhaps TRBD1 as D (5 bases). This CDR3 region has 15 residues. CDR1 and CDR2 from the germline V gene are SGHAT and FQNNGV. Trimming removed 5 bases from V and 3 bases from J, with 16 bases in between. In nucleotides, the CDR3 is TGTGCCAGCAGCGCAGACAGACTAACGGACACTGAAGCTTTCTTT. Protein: CASSADRLTDTEAFF.

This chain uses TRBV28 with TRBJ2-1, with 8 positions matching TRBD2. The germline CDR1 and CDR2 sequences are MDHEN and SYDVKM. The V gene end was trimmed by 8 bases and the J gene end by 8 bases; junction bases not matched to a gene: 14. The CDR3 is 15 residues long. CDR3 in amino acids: CASGPGTRPPHEQFF. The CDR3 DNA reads TGTGCCAGCGGACCCGGGACTAGGCCTCCCCATGAGCAGTTCTTC. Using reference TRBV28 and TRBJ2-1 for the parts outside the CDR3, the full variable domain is DVKVTQSSRYLVKRTGEKVFLECVQDMDHENMFWYRQDPGLGLRLIYFSYDVKMKEKGDIPEGYSVSREKKERFSLILESASTNQTSMYLCASGPGTRPPHEQFFGPGTRLTVL.

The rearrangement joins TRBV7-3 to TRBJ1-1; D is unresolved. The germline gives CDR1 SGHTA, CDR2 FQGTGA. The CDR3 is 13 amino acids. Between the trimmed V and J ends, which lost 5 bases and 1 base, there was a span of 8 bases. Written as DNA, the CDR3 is TGTGCCAGCAGCGTCAGTGCGAACACTGAAGCTTTCTTT. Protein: CASSVSANTEAFF. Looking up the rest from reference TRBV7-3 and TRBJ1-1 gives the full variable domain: GAGVSQTPSNKVTEKGKYVELRCDPISGHTALYWYRQSLGQGPEFLIYFQGTGAADDSGLPNDRFFAVRPEGSVSTLKIQRTERGDSAVYLCASSVSANTEAFFGQGTRLTVV.

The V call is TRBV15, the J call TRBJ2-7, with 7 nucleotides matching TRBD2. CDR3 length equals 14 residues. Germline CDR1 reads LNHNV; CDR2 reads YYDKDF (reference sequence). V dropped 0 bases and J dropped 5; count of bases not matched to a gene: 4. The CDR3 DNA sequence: TGTGCCACCAGCAGAGATCGGGGGGTACACGAGCAGTACTTC. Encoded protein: CATSRDRGVHEQYF.

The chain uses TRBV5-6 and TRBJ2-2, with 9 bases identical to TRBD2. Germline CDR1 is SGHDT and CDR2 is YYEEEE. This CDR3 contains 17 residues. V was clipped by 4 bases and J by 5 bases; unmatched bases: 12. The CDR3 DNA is TGTGCCAGCAGCCCACGATCACTAGCGGGTAGGACCGGGGAGCTGTTTTTT. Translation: CASSPRSLAGRTGELFF.

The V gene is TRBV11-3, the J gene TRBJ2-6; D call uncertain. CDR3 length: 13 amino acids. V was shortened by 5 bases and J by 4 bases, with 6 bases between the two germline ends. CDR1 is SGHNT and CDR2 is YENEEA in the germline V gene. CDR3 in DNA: TGTGCCAGCAGCGTTCCAGGGGCCAACGTCCTGACTTTC. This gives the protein CASSVPGANVLTF.

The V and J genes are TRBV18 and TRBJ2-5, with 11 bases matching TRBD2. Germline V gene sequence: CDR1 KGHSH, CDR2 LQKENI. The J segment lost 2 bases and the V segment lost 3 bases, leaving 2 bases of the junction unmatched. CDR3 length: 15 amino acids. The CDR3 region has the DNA TGTGCCAGCTCACCGGGACTAGCGGTTCAAGAGACCCAGTACTTC. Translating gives CASSPGLAVQETQYF. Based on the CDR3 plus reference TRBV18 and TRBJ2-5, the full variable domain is NAGVMQNPRHLVRRRGQEARLRCSPMKGHSHVYWYRQLPEEGLKFMVYLQKENIIDESGMPKERFSAEFPKEGPSILRIQQVVRGDSAAYFCASSPGLAVQETQYFGPGTRLLVL.